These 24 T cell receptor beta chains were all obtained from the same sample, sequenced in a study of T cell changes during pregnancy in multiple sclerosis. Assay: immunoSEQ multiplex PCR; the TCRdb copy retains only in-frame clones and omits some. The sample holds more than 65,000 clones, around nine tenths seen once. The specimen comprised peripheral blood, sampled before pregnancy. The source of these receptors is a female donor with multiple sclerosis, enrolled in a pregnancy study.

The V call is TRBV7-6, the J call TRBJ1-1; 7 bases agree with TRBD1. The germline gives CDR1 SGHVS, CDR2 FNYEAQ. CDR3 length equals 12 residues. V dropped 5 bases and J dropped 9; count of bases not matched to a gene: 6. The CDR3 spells CASSKGTAKAFF. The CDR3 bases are TGTGCCAGCAGCAAGGGGACAGCGAAAGCTTTCTTT. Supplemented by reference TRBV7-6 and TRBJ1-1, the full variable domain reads GAGVSQSPRYKVTKRGQDVALRCDPISGHVSLYWYRQALGQGPEFLTYFNYEAQQDKSGLPNDRFSAERPEGSISTLTIQRTEQRDSAMYRCASSKGTAKAFFGQGTRLTVV.

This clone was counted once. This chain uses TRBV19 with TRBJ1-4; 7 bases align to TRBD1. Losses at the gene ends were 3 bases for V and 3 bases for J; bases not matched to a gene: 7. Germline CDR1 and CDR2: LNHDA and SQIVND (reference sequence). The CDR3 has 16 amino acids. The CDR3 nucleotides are TGTGCCAGTAGTATGACAGGGAAGGTGGCTAATGAAAAACTGTTTTTT. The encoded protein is CASSMTGKVANEKLFF. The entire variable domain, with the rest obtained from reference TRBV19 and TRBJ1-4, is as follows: DGGITQSPKYLFRKEGQNVTLSCEQNLNHDAMYWYRQDPGQGLRLIYYSQIVNDFQKGDIAEGYSVSREKKESFPLTVTSAQKNPTAFYLCASSMTGKVANEKLFFGSGTQLSVL.

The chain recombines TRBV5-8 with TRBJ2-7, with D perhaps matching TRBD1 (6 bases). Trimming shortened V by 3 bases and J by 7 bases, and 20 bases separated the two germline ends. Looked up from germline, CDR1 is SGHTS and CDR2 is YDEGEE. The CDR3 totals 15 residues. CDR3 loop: CASSSGPGALGEQYF. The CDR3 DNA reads TGTGCCAGCAGCTCGGGCCCAGGGGCCCTCGGGGAGCAGTACTTC.

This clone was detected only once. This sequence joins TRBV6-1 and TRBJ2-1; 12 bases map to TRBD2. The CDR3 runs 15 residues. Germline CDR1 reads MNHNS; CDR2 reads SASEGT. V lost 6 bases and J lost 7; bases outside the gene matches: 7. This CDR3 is CASSSGLAGRNEQFF. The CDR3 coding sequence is TGTGCCAGCAGCAGTGGACTAGCGGGAAGAAATGAGCAGTTCTTC.

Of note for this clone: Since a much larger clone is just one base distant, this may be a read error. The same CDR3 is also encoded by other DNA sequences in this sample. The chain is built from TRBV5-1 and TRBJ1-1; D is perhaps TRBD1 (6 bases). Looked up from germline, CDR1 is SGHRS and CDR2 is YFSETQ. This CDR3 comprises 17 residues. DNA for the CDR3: TGCGCCAGCAGTTTGGGTCCGGGGGGCGCGTCGGCCACTGAAGCTTTCTTT. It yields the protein CASSLGPGGASATEAFF. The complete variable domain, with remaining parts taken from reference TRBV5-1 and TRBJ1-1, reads KAGVTQTPRYLIKTRGQQVTLSCSPISGHRSVSWYQQTPGQGLQFLFEYFSETQRNKGNFPGRFSGRQFSNSRSEMNVSTLELGDSALYLCASSLGPGGASATEAFFGQGTRLTVV.

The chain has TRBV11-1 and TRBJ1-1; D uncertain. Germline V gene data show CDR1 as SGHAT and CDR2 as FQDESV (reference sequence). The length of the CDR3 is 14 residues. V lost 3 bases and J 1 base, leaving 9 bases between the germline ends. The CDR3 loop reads CASSFFSENTEAFF. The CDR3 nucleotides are TGTGCCAGCAGCTTTTTCTCAGAGAACACTGAAGCTTTCTTT.

CDR3 residues: CASSVRLYKNIQYF. The CDR3 DNA reads TGTGCCAGCAGCGTCCGACTGTACAAAAACATTCAGTACTTC. The J gene is TRBJ2-4, the V gene TRBV11-2; D unclear. CDR3 length equals 14 residues. Germline lookup yields CDR1 SGHAT and CDR2 FQNNGV. V gave up 5 bases and J gave up 3 bases, with 11 bases separating them.

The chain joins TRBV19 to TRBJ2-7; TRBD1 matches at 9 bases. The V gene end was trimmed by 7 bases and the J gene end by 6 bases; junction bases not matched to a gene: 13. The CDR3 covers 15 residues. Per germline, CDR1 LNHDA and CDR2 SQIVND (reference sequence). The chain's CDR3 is CASTGTGRFSGEQYF. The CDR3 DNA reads TGTGCCAGTACCGGGACAGGGAGGTTTTCGGGCGAGCAGTACTTC.

The CDR3 DNA is TGTGCCAGCAGCGGGGCTTCGGGTCCTGGCTACACCTTC. Its translation: CASSGASGPGYTF. The genes are TRBV7-2 and TRBJ1-2; TRBD1 might be the D (5 bases). V lost 5 bases and J lost 7, with 14 bases in between. The germline CDR1 and CDR2 sequences are SGHTA and FQGNSA. The CDR3 loop spans 13 amino acids.

The CDR3 DNA reads as TGTGCCAGCAGTTATTCGGGGGGGGATAGCTATGGCTACACCTTC. It specifies CASSYSGGDSYGYTF. The chain is built from TRBV6-5 and TRBJ1-2; TRBD1 is a possible D gene (5 bases). Germline-derived CDR1 and CDR2 are MNHEY and SVGAGI. V lost 3 bases and J 4 bases, leaving 15 bases between the germline ends. This CDR3 has 15 residues.

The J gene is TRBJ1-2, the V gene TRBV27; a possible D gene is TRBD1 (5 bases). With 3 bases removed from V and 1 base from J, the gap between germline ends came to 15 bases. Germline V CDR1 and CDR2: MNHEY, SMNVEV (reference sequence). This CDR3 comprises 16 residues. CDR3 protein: CASSFKGSPVNYGYTF. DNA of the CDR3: TGTGCCAGCAGTTTTAAGGGGTCTCCCGTTAACTATGGCTACACCTTC.

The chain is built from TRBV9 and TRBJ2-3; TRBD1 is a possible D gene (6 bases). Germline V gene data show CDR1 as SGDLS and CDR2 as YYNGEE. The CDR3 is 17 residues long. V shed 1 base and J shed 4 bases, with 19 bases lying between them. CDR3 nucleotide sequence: TGTGCCAGCAGCGTAAGAGGGGGAAGCGTCCGGCCAGATACGCAGTATTTT. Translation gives CASSVRGGSVRPDTQYF.

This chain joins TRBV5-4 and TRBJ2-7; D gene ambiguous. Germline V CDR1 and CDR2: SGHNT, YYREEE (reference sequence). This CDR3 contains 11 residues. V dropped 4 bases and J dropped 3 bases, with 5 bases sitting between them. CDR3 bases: TGTGCCAGCAGCCTTAACTACGAGCAGTACTTC. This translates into CASSLNYEQYF.

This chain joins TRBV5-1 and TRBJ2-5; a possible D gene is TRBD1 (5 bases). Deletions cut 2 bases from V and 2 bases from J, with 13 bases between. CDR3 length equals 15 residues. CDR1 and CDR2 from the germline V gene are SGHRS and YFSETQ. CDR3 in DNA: TGCGCCAGCAGCTTCCTTTCAGGGCAACAAGAGACCCAGTACTTC. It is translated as CASSFLSGQQETQYF.

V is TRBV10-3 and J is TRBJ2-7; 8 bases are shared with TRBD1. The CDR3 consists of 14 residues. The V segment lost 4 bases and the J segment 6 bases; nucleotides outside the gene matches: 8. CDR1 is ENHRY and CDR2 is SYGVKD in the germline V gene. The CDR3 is CAISGFPTGGEQYF. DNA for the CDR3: TGTGCCATCAGTGGGTTCCCCACAGGGGGCGAGCAGTACTTC.

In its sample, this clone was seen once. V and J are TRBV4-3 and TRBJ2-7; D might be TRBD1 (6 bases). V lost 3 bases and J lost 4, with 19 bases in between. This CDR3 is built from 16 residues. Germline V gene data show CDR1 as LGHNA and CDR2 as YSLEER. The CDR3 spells CASSQDPTGYPYEQYF. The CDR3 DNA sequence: TGCGCCAGCAGCCAGGACCCTACAGGGTATCCTTACGAGCAGTACTTC.

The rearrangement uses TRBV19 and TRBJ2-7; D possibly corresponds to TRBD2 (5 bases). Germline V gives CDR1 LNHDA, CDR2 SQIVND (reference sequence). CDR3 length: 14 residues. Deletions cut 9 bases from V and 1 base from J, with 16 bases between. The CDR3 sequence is CASAPRTFSYEQYF. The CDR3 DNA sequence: TGTGCCAGCGCCCCCCGGACTTTTTCCTACGAGCAGTACTTC. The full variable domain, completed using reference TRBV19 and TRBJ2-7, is DGGITQSPKYLFRKEGQNVTLSCEQNLNHDAMYWYRQDPGQGLRLIYYSQIVNDFQKGDIAEGYSVSREKKESFPLTVTSAQKNPTAFYLCASAPRTFSYEQYFGPGTRLTVT.

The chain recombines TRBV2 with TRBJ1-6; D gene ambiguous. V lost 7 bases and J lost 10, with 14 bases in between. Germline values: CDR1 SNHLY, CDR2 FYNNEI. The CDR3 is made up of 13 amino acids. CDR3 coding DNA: TGTGCCAGCATCGGCCCTGGAGGGTCACCCCTCCACTTT. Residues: CASIGPGGSPLHF.

The CDR3 region has the DNA TGTGCCACCACAAGTCAGACAGGCATGAACACTGAAGCTTTCTTT. Residues: CATTSQTGMNTEAFF. The genes are TRBV19 and TRBJ1-1; TRBD1 might be the D (6 bases). The germline V gene has CDR1 LNHDA and CDR2 SQIVND (reference sequence). The CDR3 runs to 15 residues. The V end lost 10 bases, the J end lost 0 bases, and 18 bases lay between the germline ends.

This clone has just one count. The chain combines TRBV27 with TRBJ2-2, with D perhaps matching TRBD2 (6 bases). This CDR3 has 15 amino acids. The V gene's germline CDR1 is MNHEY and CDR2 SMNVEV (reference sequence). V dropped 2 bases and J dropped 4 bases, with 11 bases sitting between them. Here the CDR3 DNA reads TGTGCCAGCAGTTTACGGTCCGGGGGCACCGGGGAGCTGTTTTTT. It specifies CASSLRSGGTGELFF.

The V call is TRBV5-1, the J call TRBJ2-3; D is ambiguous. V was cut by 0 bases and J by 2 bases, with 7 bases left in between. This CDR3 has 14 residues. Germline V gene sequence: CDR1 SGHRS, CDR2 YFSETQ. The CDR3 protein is CASSLGAFTDTQYF. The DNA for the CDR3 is TGCGCCAGCAGCTTGGGCGCCTTCACAGATACGCAGTATTTT. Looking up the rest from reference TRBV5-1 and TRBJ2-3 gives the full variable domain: KAGVTQTPRYLIKTRGQQVTLSCSPISGHRSVSWYQQTPGQGLQFLFEYFSETQRNKGNFPGRFSGRQFSNSRSEMNVSTLELGDSALYLCASSLGAFTDTQYFGPGTRLTVL.

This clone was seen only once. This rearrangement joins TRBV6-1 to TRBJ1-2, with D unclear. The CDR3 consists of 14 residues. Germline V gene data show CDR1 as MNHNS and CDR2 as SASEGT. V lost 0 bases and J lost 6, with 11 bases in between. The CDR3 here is CASSEAKRAHGYTF. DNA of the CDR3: TGTGCCAGCAGTGAAGCCAAGAGGGCCCATGGCTACACCTTC.

The CDR3 sequence is CASSPRTSGSPYNEQFF. The CDR3 region has the DNA TGTGCCAGCAGCCCACGGACTAGCGGGAGCCCCTACAATGAGCAGTTCTTC. The chain employs TRBV7-9 and TRBJ2-1; 13 bases line up with TRBD2. This CDR3 contains 17 residues. The germline V gene has CDR1 SEHNR and CDR2 FQNEAQ (reference sequence). J was trimmed by 2 bases and V by 5 bases; bases with no gene match: 6.

The CDR3 bases are TGTGCCATCAGGGACAGGAGCTACGAGCAGTACTTC. This translates into CAIRDRSYEQYF. This chain joins TRBV10-3 and TRBJ2-7; 7 nucleotides align to TRBD1. The CDR3 sequence is 12 residues long. The junction had 2 bases not matched to a gene; V was cut back by 6 bases and J by 3 bases. CDR1 ENHRY and CDR2 SYGVKD come from the germline V gene.